The 21 T cell receptor beta chains below were found in one sample sequenced in a study of blood T cell repertoires in COVID-19 (dated by TCRdb to 2020 to 2021). The library was produced with the immunoSEQ multiplex PCR assay. TCRdb took over this immuneACCESS table, retaining in-frame rearrangements with V and J assigned. Such tables are incomplete; in checked studies, under half of the missing clones stem from an unresolved V gene, and the remainder is unexplained. The sample table contains 650,000 to 800,000 clones; only one count was recorded for 85% to 90% of them. The top ten constitute roughly 0.26% of the sample. The sequenced material came from peripheral blood. All receptors derive from a woman aged 18-29 years with acute or convalescent COVID-19.

The rearrangement uses TRBV14 and TRBJ1-2, with D tentatively TRBD1 (5 bases). With 4 bases removed from V and 8 bases from J, the gap between germline ends came to 17 bases. This CDR3 region has 14 residues. The germline V gene has CDR1 SGHDN and CDR2 FVKESK. CDR3 DNA: TGTGCCAGCAGCCTCCACTTGGGGGGAGGAGGCTACACCTTC. Translating it yields CASSLHLGGGGYTF.

The chain employs TRBV5-1 and TRBJ2-2; TRBD2 is a possible D gene (6 bases). The V gene's germline CDR1 is SGHRS and CDR2 YFSETQ. V was pared by 4 bases and J by 2 bases, with 18 bases between. The CDR3 totals 17 residues. The CDR3, as DNA: TGCGCCAGCAGCCCCAGGCCGGCGGGGACCAACACCGGGGAGCTGTTTTTT. The encoded protein is CASSPRPAGTNTGELFF.

The chain couples TRBV4-2 to TRBJ1-2; no definite D call. Trimming pared 3 bases from V and 1 base from J, leaving 12 bases between. The CDR3 runs to 15 residues. Germline CDR1 is LGHNA and CDR2 is YNFKEQ. CDR3 in amino acids: CASSHTPGDNYGYTF. DNA of the CDR3: TGTGCCAGCAGCCACACCCCGGGAGATAACTATGGCTACACCTTC.

The chain joins TRBV5-1 to TRBJ2-5; 9 bases agree with TRBD2. Germline lookup yields CDR1 SGHRS and CDR2 YFSETQ. The CDR3 is 14 residues long. V was pared by 0 bases and J by 7 bases, with 4 bases of the junction left unmatched. The CDR3 reads CASSLGGLARTQYF. DNA for the CDR3: TGCGCCAGCAGCTTGGGAGGACTAGCGAGGACCCAGTACTTC.

The chain is built from TRBV19 and TRBJ2-2; 8 nucleotides line up with TRBD2. Trimming at V came to 9 bases and at J to 6 bases, leaving 6 bases not matched to a gene. Germline lookup yields CDR1 LNHDA and CDR2 SQIVND (reference sequence). The CDR3 has 13 residues. CDR3 in amino acids: CASDRGGAGELFF. In DNA form, the CDR3 reads TGTGCCAGCGACCGGGGGGGGGCCGGGGAGCTGTTTTTT.

The chain carries TRBV4-3 and TRBJ2-2; 10 bases align to TRBD2. CDR3 length: 16 residues. Germline V CDR1 and CDR2: LGHNA, YSLEER. The trim removed 4 bases at V and 0 bases at J, leaving 2 bases unmatched. CDR3 region: CASSLGLAANTGELFF. For the CDR3, the DNA is TGCGCCAGCAGCCTAGGACTAGCGGCGAACACCGGGGAGCTGTTTTTT.

This chain uses TRBV28 with TRBJ1-2; no clear D gene. V was cut by 3 bases and J by 5 bases, with 10 bases left in between. Germline lookup yields CDR1 MDHEN and CDR2 SYDVKM. The length of the CDR3 is 13 residues. The CDR3 loop is CASSFLLTYGYTF. The CDR3 nucleotides read TGTGCCAGCAGTTTTCTTCTGACTTATGGCTACACCTTC.

This sequence joins TRBV5-4 and TRBJ2-7; 8 nucleotides agree with TRBD1. The CDR3 has 17 residues. After removal of 5 bases from V and 6 bases from J, the junction contained 19 bases not matched to a gene. CDR1 and CDR2 (germline): SGHNT, YYREEE (reference sequence). CDR3 amino acids: CASSRPGGGRADTEQYF. CDR3 DNA: TGTGCCAGCAGTCGGCCAGGGGGCGGCCGGGCGGATACCGAGCAGTACTTC.

The chain uses TRBV6-5 and TRBJ1-1, with D possibly TRBD1 on 5 matching bases. The germline CDR1 and CDR2 sequences are MNHEY and SVGAGI. The V and J ends lost 6 bases and 1 base respectively, with 15 bases between them. CDR3 length equals 15 residues. In nucleotides, the CDR3 is TGTGCCAGCAGCCAACCTAACGGGGGGAACACTGAAGCTTTCTTT. The encoded protein is CASSQPNGGNTEAFF.

In this sample, this clone turned up once. The gene calls are TRBV24-1 and TRBJ1-2; D is ambiguous. This CDR3 contains 15 residues. Trimming shortened V by 4 bases and J by 2 bases, and 13 bases separated the two germline ends. Germline V gives CDR1 KGHDR, CDR2 SFDVKD. Here the CDR3 reads CATSEGGSQNYGYTF. The CDR3 region has the DNA TGTGCCACCAGTGAAGGAGGGAGTCAGAACTATGGCTACACCTTC.

The V and J genes are TRBV20-1 and TRBJ1-2, with TRBD1 identical over 7 bases. The CDR3 is made up of 12 amino acids. The germline CDR1 and CDR2 sequences are DFQATT and SNEGSKA (reference sequence). J gave up 6 bases and V 3 bases, and 4 bases lay outside the gene matches. The CDR3 here is CSASGRGDGYTF. CDR3 bases: TGCAGTGCTAGTGGCAGGGGGGATGGCTACACCTTC.

The genes are TRBV21-1 and TRBJ1-4. TRBV21-1 is a known pseudogene. CDR3 size: 15 residues. The CDR3, as DNA: TGTGCCAGCAGCCCCGAGGAGAACGCTAATGAAAAACTGTTTTTT. It is translated as CASSPEENANEKLFF.

The genes are TRBV6-1 and TRBJ2-5; 11 bases line up with TRBD2. The CDR3 consists of 17 residues. Trimming removed 1 base from V and 5 bases from J; junction bases left unmatched: 9. Germline loops: CDR1 MNHNS, CDR2 SASEGT. The CDR3 bases are TGTGCCAGCAGTGAAGAGGTTAGCGGGGGGGCCATGGAGACCCAGTACTTC. Its protein is CASSEEVSGGAMETQYF.

This clone was counted once. J is TRBJ2-1 and V is TRBV7-9; maybe TRBD1 (6 bases). The CDR3 is 14 amino acids. V was shortened by 5 bases and J by 2 bases, with 10 bases between the two germline ends. Germline CDR1 SEHNR, CDR2 FQNEAQ (reference sequence). This chain's CDR3 is CASSMDRAYNEQFF. The CDR3 nucleotides read TGTGCCAGCAGCATGGACAGAGCCTACAATGAGCAGTTCTTC.

The chain uses TRBV7-2 and TRBJ2-3; 10 positions agree with TRBD2. This CDR3 region has 19 residues. V dropped 1 base and J dropped 0; count of bases not matched to a gene: 10. The germline V gene encodes CDR1 SGHTA and CDR2 FQGNSA. Here the CDR3 reads CASSLGSGLAVHSTDTQYF. The CDR3 DNA reads TGTGCCAGCAGCTTAGGATCAGGACTAGCGGTGCATAGCACAGATACGCAGTATTTT.

The chain couples TRBV6-2 or TRBV6-3 to TRBJ2-7; D gene ambiguous. The CDR3 has 14 amino acids. Germline V gene data show CDR1 as MNHEY and CDR2 as SVGEGT. V was clipped by 3 bases and J by 0 bases, with 9 bases between them. The CDR3 protein is CASSYSPTSYEQYF. The CDR3 DNA is TGTGCCAGCAGTTATTCACCTACCTCCTACGAGCAGTACTTC.

The chain carries TRBV18 and TRBJ1-5, with unresolved D. Per germline, CDR1 KGHSH and CDR2 LQKENI. Trimming removed 2 bases from V and 2 bases from J, with 7 bases in between. The length of the CDR3 is 14 residues. As DNA, the CDR3 is TGTGCCAGCTCACCAACAGCGGGCAATCAGCCCCAGCATTTT. This encodes CASSPTAGNQPQHF.

V usage is TRBV5-1 and J usage is TRBJ2-1; D is possibly TRBD2 (6 bases). With 6 bases removed from V and 5 bases from J, the gap between germline ends came to 21 bases. Germline values: CDR1 SGHRS, CDR2 YFSETQ. CDR3 length: 16 amino acids. DNA for the CDR3: TGCGCCAGCACCGCCCTAGGGACTTCAACCGACAATGAGCAGTTCTTC. Translating gives CASTALGTSTDNEQFF.

This chain joins TRBV7-2 and TRBJ2-7; 9 nucleotides align to TRBD1. Trimming cost V 5 bases and J 2 bases; bases outside gene matches: 10. Germline CDR1 and CDR2: SGHTA and FQGNSA. This CDR3 region has 16 residues. CDR3 DNA sequence: TGTGCCAGCAGCCAGGGGCCGGGACAGGGTCCCTACGAGCAGTACTTC. Its protein is CASSQGPGQGPYEQYF.

The rearrangement uses TRBV5-1 and TRBJ2-1; a possible D gene is TRBD1 (7 bases). Between the trimmed V and J ends, which lost 0 bases and 2 bases, there was a span of 12 bases. This CDR3 is built from 16 residues. Germline V lookup: CDR1 SGHRS, CDR2 YFSETQ. The chain's CDR3 is CASSLEAGGPYNEQFF. The CDR3 DNA follows: TGCGCCAGCAGCTTGGAGGCAGGGGGGCCCTACAATGAGCAGTTCTTC.

J is TRBJ1-1 and V is TRBV4-1; 8 bases map to TRBD1. The V gene end was trimmed by 3 bases and the J gene end by 1 base; junction bases not matched to a gene: 4. The CDR3 has 15 amino acids. Germline-derived CDR1 and CDR2 are MGHRA and YSYEKL. The DNA of the CDR3 is TGCGCCAGCAGCCAGGCCGGGACAGGGAACACTGAAGCTTTCTTT. This encodes CASSQAGTGNTEAFF.